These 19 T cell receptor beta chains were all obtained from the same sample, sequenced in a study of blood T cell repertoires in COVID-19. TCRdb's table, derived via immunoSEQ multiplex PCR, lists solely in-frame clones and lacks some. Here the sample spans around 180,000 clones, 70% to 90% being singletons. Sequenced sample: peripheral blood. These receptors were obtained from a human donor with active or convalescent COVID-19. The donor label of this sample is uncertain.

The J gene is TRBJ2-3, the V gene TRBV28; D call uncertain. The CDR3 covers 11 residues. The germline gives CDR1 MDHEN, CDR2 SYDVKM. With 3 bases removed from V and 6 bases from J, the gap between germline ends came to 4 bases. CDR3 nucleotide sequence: TGTGCCAGCAGTTTGTCGGATACGCAGTATTTT. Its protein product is CASSLSDTQYF.

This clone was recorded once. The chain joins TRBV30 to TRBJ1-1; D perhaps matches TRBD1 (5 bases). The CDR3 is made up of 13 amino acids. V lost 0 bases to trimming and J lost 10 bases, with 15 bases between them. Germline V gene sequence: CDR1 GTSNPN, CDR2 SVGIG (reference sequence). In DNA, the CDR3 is TGTGCCTGGAGTGTGCGGCAGGGTATTGGAGCTTTCTTT. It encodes CAWSVRQGIGAFF.

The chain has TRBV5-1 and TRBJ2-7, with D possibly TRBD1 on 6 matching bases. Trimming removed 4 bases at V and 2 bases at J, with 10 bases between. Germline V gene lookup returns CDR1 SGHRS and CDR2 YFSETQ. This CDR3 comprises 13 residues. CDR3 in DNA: TGCGCCAGCAGCGGCAGGGGCCCCTACGAGCAGTACTTC. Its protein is CASSGRGPYEQYF.

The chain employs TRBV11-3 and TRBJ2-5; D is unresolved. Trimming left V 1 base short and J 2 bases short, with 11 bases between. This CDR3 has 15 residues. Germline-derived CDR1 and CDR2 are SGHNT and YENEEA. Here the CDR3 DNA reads TGTGCCAGCAGCTTAGTTCTACAGTTACAAGAGACCCAGTACTTC. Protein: CASSLVLQLQETQYF. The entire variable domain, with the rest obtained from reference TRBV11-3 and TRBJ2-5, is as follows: EAGVVQSPRYKIIEKKQPVAFWCNPISGHNTLYWYLQNLGQGPELLIRYENEEAVDDSQLPKDRFSAERLKGVDSTLKIQPAELGDSAVYLCASSLVLQLQETQYFGPGTRLLVL.

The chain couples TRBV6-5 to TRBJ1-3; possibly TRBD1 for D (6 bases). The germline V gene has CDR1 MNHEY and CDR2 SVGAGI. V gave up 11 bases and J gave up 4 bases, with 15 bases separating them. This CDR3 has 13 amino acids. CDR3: CASGQTGGNTIYF. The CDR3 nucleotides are TGTGCCTCCGGACAGACCGGCGGAAACACCATATATTTT.

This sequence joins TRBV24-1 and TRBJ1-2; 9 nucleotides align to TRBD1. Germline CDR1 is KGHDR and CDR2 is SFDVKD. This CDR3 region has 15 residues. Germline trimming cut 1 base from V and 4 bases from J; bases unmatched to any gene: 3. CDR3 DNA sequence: TGTGCCACCAGTGATTTACAGGGGGCATTCTATGGCTACACCTTC. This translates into CATSDLQGAFYGYTF.

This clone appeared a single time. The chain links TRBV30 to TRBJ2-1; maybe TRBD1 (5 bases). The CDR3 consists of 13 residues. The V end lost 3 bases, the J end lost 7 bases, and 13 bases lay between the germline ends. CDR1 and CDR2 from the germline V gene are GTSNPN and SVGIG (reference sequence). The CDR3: CAWRGSDRNEQFF. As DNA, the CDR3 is TGTGCCTGGAGGGGCTCTGACAGAAATGAGCAGTTCTTC.

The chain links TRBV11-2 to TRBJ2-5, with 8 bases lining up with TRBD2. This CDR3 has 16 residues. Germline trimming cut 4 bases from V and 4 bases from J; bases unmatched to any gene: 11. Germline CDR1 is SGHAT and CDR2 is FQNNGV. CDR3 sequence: CASSSLAGHMGETQYF. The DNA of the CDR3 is TGTGCCAGCAGCTCCTTAGCGGGACATATGGGAGAGACCCAGTACTTC.

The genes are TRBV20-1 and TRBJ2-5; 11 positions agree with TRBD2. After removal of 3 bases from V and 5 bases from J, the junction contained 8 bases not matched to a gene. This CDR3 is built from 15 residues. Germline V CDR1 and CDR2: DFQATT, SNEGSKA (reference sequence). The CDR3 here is CSASLAGGPGETQYF. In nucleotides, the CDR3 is TGCAGTGCTAGTTTAGCGGGAGGGCCGGGGGAGACCCAGTACTTC.

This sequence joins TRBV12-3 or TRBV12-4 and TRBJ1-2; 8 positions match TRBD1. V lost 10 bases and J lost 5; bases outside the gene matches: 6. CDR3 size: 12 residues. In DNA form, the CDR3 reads TGTGCCACCGGACAGGGTTCATATGGCTACACCTTC. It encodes CATGQGSYGYTF.

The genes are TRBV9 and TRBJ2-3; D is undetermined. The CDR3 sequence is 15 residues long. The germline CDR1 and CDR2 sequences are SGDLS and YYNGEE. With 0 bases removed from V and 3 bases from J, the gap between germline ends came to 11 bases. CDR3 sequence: CASSVAVRQTDTQYF. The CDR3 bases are TGTGCCAGCAGCGTAGCAGTCAGACAAACAGATACGCAGTATTTT.

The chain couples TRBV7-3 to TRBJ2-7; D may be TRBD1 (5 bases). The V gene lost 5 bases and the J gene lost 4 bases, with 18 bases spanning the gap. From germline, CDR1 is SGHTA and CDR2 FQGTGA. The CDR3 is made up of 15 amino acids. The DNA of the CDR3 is TGTGCCAGCAGCCCATCCGTGACAGAGATTTACGAGCAGTACTTC. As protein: CASSPSVTEIYEQYF. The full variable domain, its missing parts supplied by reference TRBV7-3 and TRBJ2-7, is GAGVSQTPSNKVTEKGKYVELRCDPISGHTALYWYRQSLGQGPEFLIYFQGTGAADDSGLPNDRFFAVRPEGSVSTLKIQRTERGDSAVYLCASSPSVTEIYEQYFGPGTRLTVT.

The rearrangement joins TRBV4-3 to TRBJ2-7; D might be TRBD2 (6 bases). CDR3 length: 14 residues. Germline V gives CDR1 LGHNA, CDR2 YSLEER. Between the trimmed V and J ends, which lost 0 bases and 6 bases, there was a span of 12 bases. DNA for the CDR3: TGCGCCAGCAGCCAAGACCACGGAGGGGCCGAGCAGTACTTC. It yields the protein CASSQDHGGAEQYF.

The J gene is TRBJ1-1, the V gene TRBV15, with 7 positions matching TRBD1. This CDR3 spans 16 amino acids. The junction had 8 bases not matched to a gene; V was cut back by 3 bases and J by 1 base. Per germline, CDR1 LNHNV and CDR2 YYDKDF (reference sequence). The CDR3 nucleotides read TGTGCCACCAGCAGGGGACCGGGACAGAGGAACACTGAAGCTTTCTTT. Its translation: CATSRGPGQRNTEAFF.

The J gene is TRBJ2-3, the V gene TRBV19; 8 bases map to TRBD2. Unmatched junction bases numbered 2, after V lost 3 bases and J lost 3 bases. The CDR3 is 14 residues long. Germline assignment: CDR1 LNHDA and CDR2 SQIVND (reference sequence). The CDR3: CASSIGTRTDTQYF. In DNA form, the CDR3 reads TGTGCCAGTAGTATCGGGACTAGAACAGATACGCAGTATTTT.

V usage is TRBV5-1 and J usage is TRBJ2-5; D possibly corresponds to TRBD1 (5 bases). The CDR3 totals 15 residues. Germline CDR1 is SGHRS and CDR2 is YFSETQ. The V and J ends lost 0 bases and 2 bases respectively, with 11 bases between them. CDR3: CASSLDPTGQETQYF. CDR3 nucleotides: TGCGCCAGCAGCTTGGACCCAACAGGACAAGAGACCCAGTACTTC.

CDR3 sequence reads: CASSHTGGSRNTIYF. The DNA of the CDR3 is TGTGCCAGCAGTCACACAGGGGGAAGTAGAAACACCATATATTTT. V and J are TRBV25-1 and TRBJ1-3, with 8 bases fitting TRBD1. The CDR3 length is 15 residues. The V segment lost 5 bases and the J segment 5 bases; nucleotides outside the gene matches: 8. Looked up from germline, CDR1 is MGHDK and CDR2 is SYGVNS.

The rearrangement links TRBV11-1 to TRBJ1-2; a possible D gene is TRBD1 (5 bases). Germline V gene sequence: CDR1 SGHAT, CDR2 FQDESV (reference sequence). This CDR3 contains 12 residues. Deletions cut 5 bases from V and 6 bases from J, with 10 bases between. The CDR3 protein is CASSRGKDGYTF. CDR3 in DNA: TGTGCCAGCAGCCGGGGGAAGGATGGCTACACCTTC.

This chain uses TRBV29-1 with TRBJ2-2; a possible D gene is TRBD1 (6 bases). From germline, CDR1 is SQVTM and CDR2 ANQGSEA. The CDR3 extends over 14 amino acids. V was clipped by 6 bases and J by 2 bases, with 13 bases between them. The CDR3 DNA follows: TGCAGCGTCAGGACAGTCCTAAACACCGGGGAGCTGTTTTTT. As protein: CSVRTVLNTGELFF.